This T cell receptor beta chain originates from a study of regulatory T cells in long-lasting Graves disease. Sequencing libraries for TCR beta were prepared with iRepertoire HTBI primers and Arm-PCR of CDR3 regions. TCRdb used MiXCR to reprocess the multiplex PCR reads, holding one entry per CDR3 protein. The sample lists hundreds of thousands of distinct CDR3 sequences, less than 15% seen once, with 8% to 10% in the top ten. Time point in this sample: newly diagnosed GD, antithyroid drugs for less than 3 months. With RNA extracted from PBMCs as input, the TCR library was made. This clonotype showed up many times. These data are also associated with another study on T cells in Graves' hyperthyroidism and ophthalmopathy. That report notes: Criteria for exclusion of patients were uncontrolled infection, other autoimmune disease, pregnancy or lactation. Expanded thyroid clonotypes (above 0.001) were mostly also found in blood.

The sample was peripheral blood mononuclear cells (PBMCs), taken at new diagnosis, from a patient treated with antithyroid drugs. The receptor was derived from a man aged 25-45 years with Graves disease.

The CDR3 nucleotides are TGTGCCAGCAACCGCGGGACGGTCTACGAGCAGTACTTC. As protein: CASNRGTVYEQYF. The chain combines TRBV6-2 or TRBV6-3 with TRBJ2-7; weak D call: TRBD2 (6 bases). The germline CDR1 and CDR2 sequences are MNHEY and SVGEGT. The CDR3 contains 13 residues. The V end lost 7 bases, the J end lost 3 bases, and 13 bases lay between the germline ends.